This is a list of T cell receptor beta chains from one sample in a study of early T cells in non-severe SARS-CoV-2 infection. Each CDR3 protein gets one entry after TCRdb re-called the 5' RACE reads with MiXCR. The sample has 70,000 or so distinct CDR3 sequences, about 12% seen once; the top ten hold around 1.3%. Sequenced: whole blood. The receptors come from an adult who was a healthcare worker with PCR-confirmed SARS-CoV-2 infection or an uninfected control (not recorded which). CDR3s include the opening cysteine and the closing phenylalanine or tryptophan. A D gene is named only where the DNA matches it firmly. Some rows have no size entry. The others give once, few or many, or a class for an expanded clone.

d_gene	v_gene	j_gene	abundance	CDR3nt	CDR3aa
.	TRBV10-1	TRBJ2-5	many	TGCGCCAGTCTTAGACGGCAAGAGACCCAGTACTTC	CASLRRQETQYF
TRBD2	TRBV20-1	TRBJ2-1	many	TGCAGTGCTCCGCGGGAGATGGGTAACTCCTACAATGAGCAGTTCTTC	CSAPREMGNSYNEQFF
.	TRBV29-1	TRBJ2-4	many	TGCAGCGTTGCCGGGTACCAAAACATTCAGTACTTC	CSVAGYQNIQYF
TRBD2	TRBV27	TRBJ2-1	many	TGTGCCAGCGGTTCGGGTGGCCAGGCGGGAGGTAATGAGCAGTTCTTC	CASGSGGQAGGNEQFF
.	TRBV9	TRBJ2-5	many	TGTGCCAGCAGCAGCCGGGACTCCGGGGGAGCCCAGTACTTC	CASSSRDSGGAQYF
TRBD2	TRBV20-1	TRBJ2-1	many	TGCAGTGCCCCCAAGCGGGAGAAGCTGTACAATGAGCAGTTCTTC	CSAPKREKLYNEQFF
.	TRBV10-3	TRBJ2-3	.	TGTGCCATCAGGGAATCAATAGATACGCAGTATTTT	CAIRESIDTQYF
.	TRBV28	TRBJ1-1	few	TGTGCCAGCACCTACGTTGGGTTCGGCACTGAAGCTTTCTTT	CASTYVGFGTEAFF
TRBD2	TRBV20-1	TRBJ2-1	.	TGCAGTGCTCTTGGACTAGCGGGAGGGCCCTCGGTTTACAATGAGCAGTTCTTC	CSALGLAGGPSVYNEQFF
.	TRBV18	TRBJ1-6	many	TGTGCCAGCTCACCAAGCGGGGCTGGTAATTCACCCCTCCACTTT	CASSPSGAGNSPLHF
TRBD2	TRBV6-4	TRBJ2-1	many	TGTGCCAGCAGTGATCTAGCGGGGGGGCCTGGTGAGCAGTTCTTC	CASSDLAGGPGEQFF
.	TRBV10-2	TRBJ1-2	many	TGCGCCAGCAGTGAGGTGACCGGAGGCTATGGCTACACCTTC	CASSEVTGGYGYTF
.	TRBV27	TRBJ2-2	many	TGTGCCAGCAGTTTAGGGCAGTATCCAACCGGGGAGCTGTTTTTT	CASSLGQYPTGELFF
.	TRBV3-1	TRBJ2-1	.	TGTGCCAGCAGCCCCCGGGTCCAGAGGAGCTCCTACAATGAGCAGTTCTTC	CASSPRVQRSSYNEQFF
.	TRBV9	TRBJ2-5	.	TGTGCCAGCAGCGTGACCCTTACCGAAGAGACCCAGTACTTC	CASSVTLTEETQYF